This record concerns one TCR beta chain sequence. No antigen is known for it. The sample is drawn from a study of cytomegalovirus exposure and HLA in healthy donors. Study-level information: About 82 million unique TCRs from HLA-typed donors were held in an early release of data. Study conclusions and caveats: Per a later analysis, HLA-associated TCR beta chains showed more clonal expansion than other, equally common TCR beta chains. Earlier analysis found most TCR beta V segments productive about 90% or about 30% of the time. Later findings reportedly placed an Asian-associated ancestry cluster below the approximately 670-donor mean for N-insertions.

The CDR3 sequence is 14 residues long. J lost 5 bases, V lost 5 bases, and 6 bases had no gene match. The germline gives CDR1 MNHEY, CDR2 SVGAGI. Amplification used 60 Vbeta primers and 13 Jbeta primers. Assay: immunoSEQ multiplex PCR; the TCRdb copy retains only in-frame clones and omits some. The sample has 150,000 to 200,000 clones, 75% to 85% seen once. V gene TRBV6-5 combines with J gene TRBJ2-5, with TRBD2 matching over 9 bases. The sample comprised PBMCs. The source is a man under 40 in good health and CMV-seropositive. The CDR3 spells CASSERGVGETQYF. The CDR3 DNA sequence: TGTGCCAGCAGTGAGCGGGGGGTCGGTGAGACCCAGTACTTC.